This entry is about one T cell receptor (beta chain). Its antigen is as yet unknown. Naive CD8 cells lacked CD45RO and underwent positive selection for CCR7, leaving out terminally differentiated effector memory CD45RA+ cells. The source of the sample is a study of shared clonotypes between healthy human individuals. General observations from the study: Estimated clonotype richness was generally higher in naive than memory subsets. Even with large depth, rarefaction showed that sorted-subset sequencing was incomplete.

Clones were read by immunoSEQ multiplex PCR, and TCRdb kept only the in-frame ones, dropping some. The table includes about 2 million clones, about 95% detected once. The germline V gene has CDR1 SGHDN and CDR2 FVKESK. The CDR3 is made up of 15 amino acids. With 1 base clipped from V and 3 bases from J, the junction kept 1 base outside the gene matches. Material for sequencing was naive CD8+ T cells sorted from blood. The clonotype comes from a young man in good health. This rearrangement joins TRBV14 to TRBJ2-7; 12 bases map to TRBD2. CDR3 region: CASSQGTSGNYEQYF. Written as DNA, the CDR3 is TGTGCCAGCAGCCAAGGGACTAGCGGGAACTACGAGCAGTACTTC.